This section outlines one TCR beta chain sequence together with its context. Its antigen is currently unknown. This specimen belongs to a study of blood T cells in healthy people across ages. The use of a sample-barcoded 5' primer and a J-beta primer mix characterized a second PCR of 7 to 11 cycles. The authors tagged each cDNA molecule using a template-switch adaptor with 12 random nucleotides. MiXCR, applied by TCRdb to the 5' RACE reads, yields one record per CDR3 protein. Here the sample spans 2 million or so distinct CDR3 sequences, around half being singletons. Study-level points and caveats: Across the age range, TCR beta diversity per million T cells fell in a roughly linear way.

V dropped 5 bases and J dropped 3; count of bases not matched to a gene: 15. Per germline, CDR1 SGHTA and CDR2 FQGNSA. CDR3 length: 18 amino acids. The source material was blood. The V and J genes are TRBV7-2 and TRBJ1-5, with 8 bases lining up with TRBD1. The receptor was isolated from a woman aged 40 to 50 in good health. The CDR3 nucleotides read TGTGCCAGCAGCGCGTTCCCCAGAGGACAGGGAACCAATCAGCCCCAGCATTTT. Amino acids: CASSAFPRGQGTNQPQHF.